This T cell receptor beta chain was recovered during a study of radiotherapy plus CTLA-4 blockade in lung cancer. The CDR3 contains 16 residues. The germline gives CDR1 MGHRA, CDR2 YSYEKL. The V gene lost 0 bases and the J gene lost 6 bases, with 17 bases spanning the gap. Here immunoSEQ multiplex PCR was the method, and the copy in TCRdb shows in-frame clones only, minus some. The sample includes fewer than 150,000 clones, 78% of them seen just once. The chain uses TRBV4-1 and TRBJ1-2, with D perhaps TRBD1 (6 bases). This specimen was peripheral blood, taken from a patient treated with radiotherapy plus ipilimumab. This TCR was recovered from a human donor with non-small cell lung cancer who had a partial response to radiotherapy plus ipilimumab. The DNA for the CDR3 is TGCGCCAGCAGCCAAGATCCAAGCAGGGGTGAGGATGGCTACACCTTC. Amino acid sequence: CASSQDPSRGEDGYTF.